These 9 T cell receptor beta chains were sequenced from one sample in a study of regulatory dendritic cells for organ transplantation. Repertoires were generated with immunoSEQ multiplex PCR, while TCRdb's copy carries only in-frame clones and drops some. The sample lists about 34,000 clones, about 88% seen once, with about 0.063% in the top ten. Sequencing used naive CD4+ T cells from blood. Regarding subset: CD45RA+ naive T cells. These receptors all come from a human donor in good health.

V is TRBV5-1 and J is TRBJ2-7; 12 bases fit TRBD2. Germline trimming cut 4 bases from V and 6 bases from J; bases unmatched to any gene: 8. The CDR3 is 15 amino acids. CDR1 and CDR2 (germline): SGHRS, YFSETQ. CDR3: CASSPTSGSPGEQYF. DNA of the CDR3: TGCGCCAGCAGCCCGACTAGCGGGAGTCCTGGCGAGCAGTACTTC.

The V call is TRBV6-1, the J call TRBJ2-1; D is uncertain. Trimming pared 2 bases from V and 15 bases from J, leaving 11 bases between. Germline V gene sequence: CDR1 MNHNS, CDR2 SASEGT. CDR3 length equals 11 residues. CDR3 in amino acids: CASSELGRWFF. The CDR3 region has the DNA TGTGCCAGCAGTGAACTGGGTCGCTGGTTCTTC.

About this clone itself: It is likely a read error, because the conserved phenylalanine at the end of the CDR3 is missing. Because the CDR3's place on the DNA is in doubt, the DNA is left out and the CDR3 is given as listed by TCRdb. This chain uses TRBV11-3 with TRBJ1-2. Germline CDR1 is SGHNT and CDR2 is YENEEA. Counting both end residues, the CDR3 totals 13 amino acids. CDR3 sequence: CASSKGRSRGPFV.

The chain combines TRBV7-6 with TRBJ1-4; a weak D match, TRBD1 (5 bases). This CDR3 comprises 14 residues. The germline CDR1 and CDR2 sequences are SGHVS and FNYEAQ. V was shortened by 3 bases and J by 7 bases, with 12 bases between the two germline ends. CDR3 amino acids: CASSFSGRGEKLFF. CDR3 bases: TGTGCCAGCAGCTTTTCAGGGCGGGGTGAAAAACTGTTTTTT.

This clone was recorded once. The J gene is TRBJ2-3, the V gene TRBV19; 14 bases map to TRBD2. V lost 3 bases and J lost 4; bases outside the gene matches: 6. Germline assignment: CDR1 LNHDA and CDR2 SQIVND (reference sequence). The CDR3 totals 17 residues. The CDR3 region is CASSIGGLAGVADTQYF. Here the CDR3 DNA reads TGTGCCAGTAGTATCGGGGGACTAGCGGGAGTGGCAGATACGCAGTATTTT.

DNA of the CDR3: TGTGCCAGCAGCCAACTCGGGACAGCCCCCTCCTACGAGCAGTACTTC. Residues: CASSQLGTAPSYEQYF. J is TRBJ2-7 and V is TRBV4-2, with 7 nucleotides matching TRBD1. The J segment lost 0 bases and the V segment lost 2 bases, leaving 7 bases of the junction unmatched. This CDR3 comprises 16 residues. Germline CDR1 reads LGHNA; CDR2 reads YNFKEQ.

V usage is TRBV6-6 and J usage is TRBJ2-3; D uncertain. The CDR3 is 13 residues long. CDR1 MNHNY and CDR2 SVGAGI come from the germline V gene (reference sequence). Trimming took 7 bases from V and 1 from J, leaving 9 bases between them. CDR3 bases: TGTGCCAGCACTGGGAAGGGCACAGATACGCAGTATTTT. It specifies CASTGKGTDTQYF.

J is TRBJ1-1 and V is TRBV6-5, with TRBD1 as a possible D gene (6 bases). V shed 5 bases and J shed 3 bases, with 10 bases lying between them. This CDR3 region has 13 residues. From germline, CDR1 is MNHEY and CDR2 SVGAGI. CDR3 in amino acids: CASSRHRDTEAFF. DNA of the CDR3: TGTGCCAGCAGTCGACACAGGGACACTGAAGCTTTCTTT.

This chain connects TRBV7-9 to TRBJ2-2; D not certain. The V end lost 0 bases, the J end lost 3 bases, and 17 bases lay between the germline ends. The length of the CDR3 is 18 residues. Germline V lookup: CDR1 SEHNR, CDR2 FQNEAQ (reference sequence). The CDR3 protein is CASSLARVRDGYTGELFF. The CDR3 bases are TGTGCCAGCAGCTTAGCGCGCGTAAGGGATGGGTACACCGGGGAGCTGTTTTTT.